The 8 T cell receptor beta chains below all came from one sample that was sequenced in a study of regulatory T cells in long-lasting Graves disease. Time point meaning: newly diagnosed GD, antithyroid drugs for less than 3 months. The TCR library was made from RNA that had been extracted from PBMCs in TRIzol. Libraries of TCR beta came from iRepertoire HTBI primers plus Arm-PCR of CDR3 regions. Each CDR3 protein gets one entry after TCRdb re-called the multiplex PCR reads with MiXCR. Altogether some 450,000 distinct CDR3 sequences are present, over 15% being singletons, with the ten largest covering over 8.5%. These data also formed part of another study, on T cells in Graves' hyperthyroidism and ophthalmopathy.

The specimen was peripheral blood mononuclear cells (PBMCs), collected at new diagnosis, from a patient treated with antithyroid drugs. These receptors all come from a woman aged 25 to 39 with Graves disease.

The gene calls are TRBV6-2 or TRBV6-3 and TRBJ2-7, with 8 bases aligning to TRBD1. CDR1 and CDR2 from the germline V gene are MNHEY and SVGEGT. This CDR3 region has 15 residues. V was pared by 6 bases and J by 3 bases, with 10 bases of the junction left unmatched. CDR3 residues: CASRESTGAIYEQYF. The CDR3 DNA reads TGTGCCAGCAGGGAATCGACAGGGGCTATCTACGAGCAGTACTTC.

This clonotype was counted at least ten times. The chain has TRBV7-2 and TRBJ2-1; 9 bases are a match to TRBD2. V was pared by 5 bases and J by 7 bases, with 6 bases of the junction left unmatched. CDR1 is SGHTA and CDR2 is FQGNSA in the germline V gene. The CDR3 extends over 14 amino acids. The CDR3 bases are TGTGCCAGCAGCAAATTAGCGGGGGATAATGAGCAGTTCTTC. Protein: CASSKLAGDNEQFF.

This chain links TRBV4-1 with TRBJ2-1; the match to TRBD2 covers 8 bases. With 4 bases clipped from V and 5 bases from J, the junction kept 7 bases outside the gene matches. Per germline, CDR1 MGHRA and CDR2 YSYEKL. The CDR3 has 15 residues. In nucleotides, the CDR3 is TGCGCCAGCAGCCGAATGACTAGCGCCAACAATGAGCAGTTCTTC. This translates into CASSRMTSANNEQFF.

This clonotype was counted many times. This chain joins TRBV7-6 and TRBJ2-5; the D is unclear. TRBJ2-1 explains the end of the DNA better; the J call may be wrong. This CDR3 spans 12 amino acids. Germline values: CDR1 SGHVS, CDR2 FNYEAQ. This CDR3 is CASSLLGLEQFF. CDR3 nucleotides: TGTGCCAGCAGCTTATTGGGGTTAGAGCAGTTCTTC.

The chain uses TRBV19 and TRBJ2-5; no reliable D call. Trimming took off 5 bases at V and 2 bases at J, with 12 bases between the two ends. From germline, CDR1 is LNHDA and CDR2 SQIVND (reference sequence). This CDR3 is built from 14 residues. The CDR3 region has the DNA TGTGCCAGTAGTCCGGAGACGCAACAAGAGACCCAGTACTTC. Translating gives CASSPETQQETQYF.

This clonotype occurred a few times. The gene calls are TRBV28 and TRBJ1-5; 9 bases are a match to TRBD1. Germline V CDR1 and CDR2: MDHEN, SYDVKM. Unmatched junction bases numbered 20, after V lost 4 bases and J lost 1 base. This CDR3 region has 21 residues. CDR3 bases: TGTGCCAGCAGTTCCACCGGACAGGGGCGAATGAACCCCTGGAGCAATCAGCCCCAGCATTTT. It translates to CASSSTGQGRMNPWSNQPQHF.

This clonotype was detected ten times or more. CDR3 residues: CASRRLGTGSLQETQYF. In DNA, the CDR3 is TGTGCCAGCAGGAGACTCGGGACAGGTTCGTTGCAAGAGACCCAGTACTTC. The rearrangement uses TRBV6-1 and TRBJ2-5; 8 nucleotides align to TRBD1. This CDR3 comprises 17 residues. Germline CDR1 and CDR2: MNHNS and SASEGT. The J segment lost 2 bases and the V segment lost 6 bases, leaving 14 bases of the junction unmatched.

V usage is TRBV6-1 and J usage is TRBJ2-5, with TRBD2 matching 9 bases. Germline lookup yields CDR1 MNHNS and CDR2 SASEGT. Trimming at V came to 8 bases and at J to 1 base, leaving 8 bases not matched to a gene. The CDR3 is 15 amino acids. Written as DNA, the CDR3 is TGTGCCAGCTCCTCCCGCGGGAGGGCCCAAGAGACCCAGTACTTC. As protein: CASSSRGRAQETQYF.